This TCR beta chain was sequenced for a study of blood T cell repertoires in COVID-19. In the study overall: Acute and convalescent COVID-19 specimens originated in the United States, Italy and Spain.

TCRdb's table, derived via immunoSEQ multiplex PCR, lists solely in-frame clones and lacks some. The profile shows about 100,000 clones, about 85% of them singletons. V was clipped by 5 bases and J by 6 bases; unmatched bases: 4. The CDR3 runs to 12 residues. From germline, CDR1 is SGHRS and CDR2 YFSETQ. The sample taken for sequencing was peripheral blood. This chain uses TRBV5-1 with TRBJ1-1, with 7 bases lining up with TRBD1. The source is a human donor in a cohort sampled during active COVID-19. This chain's CDR3 is CASRNRGPEAFF. The CDR3 region has the DNA TGCGCCAGCAGAAACAGGGGTCCTGAAGCTTTCTTT.